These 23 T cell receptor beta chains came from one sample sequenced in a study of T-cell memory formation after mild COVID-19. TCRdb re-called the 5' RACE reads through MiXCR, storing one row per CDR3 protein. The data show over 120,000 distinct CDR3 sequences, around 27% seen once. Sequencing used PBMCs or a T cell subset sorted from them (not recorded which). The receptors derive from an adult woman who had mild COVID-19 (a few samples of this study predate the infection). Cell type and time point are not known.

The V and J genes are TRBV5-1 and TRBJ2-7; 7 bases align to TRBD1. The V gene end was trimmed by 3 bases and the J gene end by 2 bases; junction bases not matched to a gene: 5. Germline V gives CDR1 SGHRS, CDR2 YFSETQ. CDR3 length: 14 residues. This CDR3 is CASSSSDRPYEQYF. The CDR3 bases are TGCGCCAGCAGCTCCTCGGACAGGCCCTACGAGCAGTACTTC. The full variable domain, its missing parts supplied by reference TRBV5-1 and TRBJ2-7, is KAGVTQTPRYLIKTRGQQVTLSCSPISGHRSVSWYQQTPGQGLQFLFEYFSETQRNKGNFPGRFSGRQFSNSRSEMNVSTLELGDSALYLCASSSSDRPYEQYFGPGTRLTVT.

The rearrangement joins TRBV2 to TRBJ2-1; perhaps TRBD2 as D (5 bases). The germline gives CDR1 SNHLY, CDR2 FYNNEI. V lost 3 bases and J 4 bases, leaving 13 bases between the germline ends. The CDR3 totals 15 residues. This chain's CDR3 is CASSEGEGPYNEQFF. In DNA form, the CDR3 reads TGTGCCAGCAGTGAGGGAGAGGGTCCTTACAATGAGCAGTTCTTC.

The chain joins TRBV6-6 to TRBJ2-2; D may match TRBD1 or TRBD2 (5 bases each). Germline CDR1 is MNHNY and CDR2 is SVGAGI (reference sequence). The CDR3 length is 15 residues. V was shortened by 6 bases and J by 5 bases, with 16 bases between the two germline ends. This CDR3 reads CASRTTGLRTGELFF. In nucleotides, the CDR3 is TGTGCCAGCAGAACGACGGGGCTCAGGACCGGGGAGCTGTTTTTT.

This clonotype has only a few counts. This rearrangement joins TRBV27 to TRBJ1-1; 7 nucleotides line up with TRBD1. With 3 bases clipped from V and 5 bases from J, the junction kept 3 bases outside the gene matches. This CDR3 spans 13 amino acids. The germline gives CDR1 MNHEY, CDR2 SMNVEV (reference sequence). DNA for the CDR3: TGTGCCAGCAGTTTCGTACAGGGGACTGAAGCTTTCTTT. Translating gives CASSFVQGTEAFF.

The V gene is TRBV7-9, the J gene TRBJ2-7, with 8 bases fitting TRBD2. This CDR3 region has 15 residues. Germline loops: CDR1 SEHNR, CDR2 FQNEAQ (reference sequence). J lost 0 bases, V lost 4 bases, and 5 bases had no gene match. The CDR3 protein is CASSYSGTPSYEQYF. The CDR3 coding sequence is TGTGCCAGCAGCTATAGCGGGACACCCTCCTACGAGCAGTACTTC.

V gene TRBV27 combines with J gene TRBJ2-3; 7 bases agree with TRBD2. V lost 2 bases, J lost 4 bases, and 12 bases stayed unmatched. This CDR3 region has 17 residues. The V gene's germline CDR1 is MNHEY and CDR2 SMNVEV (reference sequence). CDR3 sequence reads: CASSLIGGYGRSDTQYF. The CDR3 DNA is TGTGCCAGCAGTTTAATCGGGGGGTACGGAAGGTCAGATACGCAGTATTTT.

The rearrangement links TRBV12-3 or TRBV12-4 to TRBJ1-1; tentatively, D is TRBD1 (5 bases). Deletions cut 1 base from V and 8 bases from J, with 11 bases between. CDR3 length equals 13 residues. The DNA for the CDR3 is TGTGCCAGCAGTTTAGTTGGGACGTACGAAGCTTTCTTT. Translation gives CASSLVGTYEAFF.

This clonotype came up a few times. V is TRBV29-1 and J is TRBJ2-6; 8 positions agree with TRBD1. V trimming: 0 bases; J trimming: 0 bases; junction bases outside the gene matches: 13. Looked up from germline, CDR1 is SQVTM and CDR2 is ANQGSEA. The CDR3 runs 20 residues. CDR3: CSVEDSVLQGDYSGANVLTF. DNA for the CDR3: TGCAGCGTTGAAGATTCGGTTTTACAGGGGGATTACTCTGGGGCCAACGTCCTGACTTTC.

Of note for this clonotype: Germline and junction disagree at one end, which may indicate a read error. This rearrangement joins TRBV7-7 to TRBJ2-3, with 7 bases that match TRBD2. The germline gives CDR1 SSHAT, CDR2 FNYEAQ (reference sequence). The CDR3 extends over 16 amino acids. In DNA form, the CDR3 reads TGTGCTAGCAGCCCCGTTAGCGGGCGAGACACAGATACGCAGTATTTT. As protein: CASSPVSGRDTDTQYF. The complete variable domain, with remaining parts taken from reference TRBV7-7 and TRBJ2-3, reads GAGVSQSPRYKVTKRGQDVTLRCDPISSHATLYWYQQALGQGPEFLTYFNYEAQPDKSGLPSDRFSAERPEGSISTLTIQRTEQRDSAMYRCASSPVSGRDTDTQYFGPGTRLTVL.

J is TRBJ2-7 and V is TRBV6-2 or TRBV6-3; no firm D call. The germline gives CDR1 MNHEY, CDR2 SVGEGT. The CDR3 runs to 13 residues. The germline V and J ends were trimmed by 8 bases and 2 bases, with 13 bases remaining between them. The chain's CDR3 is CASARGRAYEQYF. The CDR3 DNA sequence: TGTGCCAGCGCCCGCGGACGGGCCTACGAGCAGTACTTC.

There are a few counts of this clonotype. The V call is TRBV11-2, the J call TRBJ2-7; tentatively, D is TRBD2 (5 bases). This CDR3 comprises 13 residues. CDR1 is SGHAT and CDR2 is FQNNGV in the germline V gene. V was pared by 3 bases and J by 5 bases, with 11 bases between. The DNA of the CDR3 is TGTGCCAGCAGCTTTGACACTAGGGACGAGCAGTACTTC. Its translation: CASSFDTRDEQYF.

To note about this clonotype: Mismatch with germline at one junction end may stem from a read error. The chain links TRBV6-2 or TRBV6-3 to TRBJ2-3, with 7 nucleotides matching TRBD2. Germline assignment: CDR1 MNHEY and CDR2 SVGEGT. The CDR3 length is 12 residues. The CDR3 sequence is CASSYTPLAEYF. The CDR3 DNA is TGTGCCAGCAGTTACACCCCCCTAGCGGAGTACTTT.

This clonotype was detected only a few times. The CDR3 sequence: CAIASETVYNEQFF. In DNA, the CDR3 is TGTGCCATCGCCTCGGAGACCGTCTACAATGAGCAGTTCTTC. The chain uses TRBV10-3 and TRBJ2-1; no definite D call. From germline, CDR1 is ENHRY and CDR2 SYGVKD. The CDR3 is made up of 14 amino acids. V lost 8 bases and J 3 bases, leaving 14 bases between the germline ends.

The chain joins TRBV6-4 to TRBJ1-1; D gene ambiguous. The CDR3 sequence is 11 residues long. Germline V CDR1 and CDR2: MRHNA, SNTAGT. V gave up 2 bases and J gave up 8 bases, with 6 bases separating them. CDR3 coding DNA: TGTGCCAGCAGTGACAAACCAGAAGCTTTCTTT. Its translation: CASSDKPEAFF.

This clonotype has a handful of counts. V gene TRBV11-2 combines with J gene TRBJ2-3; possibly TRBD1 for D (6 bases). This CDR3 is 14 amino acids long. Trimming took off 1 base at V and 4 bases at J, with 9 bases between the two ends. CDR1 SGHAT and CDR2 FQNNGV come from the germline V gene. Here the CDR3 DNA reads TGTGCCAGCAGCTTAGGTTCAGGGGCAGATACGCAGTATTTT. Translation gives CASSLGSGADTQYF.

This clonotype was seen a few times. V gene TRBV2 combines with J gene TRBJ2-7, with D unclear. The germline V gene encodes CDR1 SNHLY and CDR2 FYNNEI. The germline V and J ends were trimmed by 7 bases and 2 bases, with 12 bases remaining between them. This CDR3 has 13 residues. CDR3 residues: CASTTDWTYEQYF. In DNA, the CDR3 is TGTGCCAGCACCACTGACTGGACCTACGAGCAGTACTTC.

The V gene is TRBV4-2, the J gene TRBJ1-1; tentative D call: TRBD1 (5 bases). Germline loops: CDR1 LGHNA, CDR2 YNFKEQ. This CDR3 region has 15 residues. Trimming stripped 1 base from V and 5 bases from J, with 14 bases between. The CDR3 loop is CASSQVGALRTEAFF. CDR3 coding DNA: TGTGCCAGCAGCCAAGTTGGGGCCCTTAGAACTGAAGCTTTCTTT.

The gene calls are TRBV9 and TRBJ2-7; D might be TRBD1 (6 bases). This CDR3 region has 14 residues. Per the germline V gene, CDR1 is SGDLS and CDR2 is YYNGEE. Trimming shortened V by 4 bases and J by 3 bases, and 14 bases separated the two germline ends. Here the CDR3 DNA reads TGTGCCAGCAGCCCAGAGGGGGTTCACTACGAGCAGTACTTC. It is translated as CASSPEGVHYEQYF.

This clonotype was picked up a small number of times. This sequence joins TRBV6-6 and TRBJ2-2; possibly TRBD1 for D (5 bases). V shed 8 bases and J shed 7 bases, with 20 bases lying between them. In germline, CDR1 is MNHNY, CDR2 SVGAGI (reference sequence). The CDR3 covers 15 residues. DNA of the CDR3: TGTGCCAGCGGGGCGCTACCTCGATGGGGCGGGGAGCTGTTTTTT. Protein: CASGALPRWGGELFF.

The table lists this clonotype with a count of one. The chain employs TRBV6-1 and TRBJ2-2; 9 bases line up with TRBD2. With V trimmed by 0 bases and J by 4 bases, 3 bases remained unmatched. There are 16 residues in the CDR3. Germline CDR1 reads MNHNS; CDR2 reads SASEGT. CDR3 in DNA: TGTGCCAGCAGTGAAGCTGGGCGGGAGGGCACCGGGGAGCTGTTTTTT. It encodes CASSEAGREGTGELFF.

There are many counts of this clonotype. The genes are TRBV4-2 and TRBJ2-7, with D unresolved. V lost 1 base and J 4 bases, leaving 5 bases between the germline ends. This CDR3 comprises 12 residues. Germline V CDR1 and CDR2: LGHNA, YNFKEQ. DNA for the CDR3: TGTGCCAGCAGCCAAGGCGTTTACGAGCAGTACTTC. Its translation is CASSQGVYEQYF.

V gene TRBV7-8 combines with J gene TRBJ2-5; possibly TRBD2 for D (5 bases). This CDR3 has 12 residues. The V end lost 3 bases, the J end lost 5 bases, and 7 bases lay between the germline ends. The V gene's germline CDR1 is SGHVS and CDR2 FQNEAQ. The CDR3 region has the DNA TGTGCCAGCAGCTTCCCGGGGGAGACCCAGTACTTC. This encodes CASSFPGETQYF.

As DNA, the CDR3 is TGTGCCAGCAGACCACTAGGCAATGAGCAGTTCTTC. This translates into CASRPLGNEQFF. The chain is built from TRBV6-2 or TRBV6-3 and TRBJ2-1; possibly TRBD2 for D (5 bases). The CDR3 sequence is 12 residues long. The ends were cut back, 6 bases at V and 6 bases at J, with 9 bases in the middle. Germline CDR1 is MNHEY and CDR2 is SVGEGT.